The 19 T cell receptor beta chains listed next were all sequenced from one sample in a study of tissue T cells after allogeneic stem cell transplantation. Some clones are missing from TCRdb's copy, which holds only in-frame ones; the method was immunoSEQ multiplex PCR. Among 2,800 or so clones listed, 55% to 65% were seen once. Enrolled prospectively were adult allogeneic hematopoietic cell transplant recipients whose graft-versus-host disease was steroid-refractory. The sequencing used duodenal tissue, collected at autopsy. The receptor set was obtained from a male patient over 55 with steroid-refractory graft-versus-host disease after an allogeneic stem cell transplant. Certain T cells may be donor cells from the graft.

Only a few counts were recorded for this clone. The chain joins TRBV5-6 to TRBJ1-1; D not resolved. This CDR3 spans 13 amino acids. The ends were cut back, 0 bases at V and 5 bases at J, with 8 bases in the middle. CDR1 and CDR2 (germline): SGHDT, YYEEEE. CDR3 coding DNA: TGTGCCAGCAGCTTGGCCTCGGGAACTGAAGCTTTCTTT. It is translated as CASSLASGTEAFF.

By sample fraction, this clone is large. This rearrangement joins TRBV2 to TRBJ1-6, with D uncertain. The CDR3 has 14 amino acids. The V and J ends lost 6 bases and 10 bases respectively, with 16 bases between them. CDR1 is SNHLY, CDR2 FYNNEI, per germline. In nucleotides, the CDR3 is TGTGCCAGCAGCCAAGTGAGGGCCGTATCACCCCTCCACTTT. Translating gives CASSQVRAVSPLHF. The variable domain in full, completed from reference TRBV2 and TRBJ1-6, reads EPEVTQTPSHQVTQMGQEVILRCVPISNHLYFYWYRQILGQKVEFLVSFYNNEISEKSEIFDDQFSVERPDGSNFTLKIRSTKLEDSAMYFCASSQVRAVSPLHFGNGTRLTVT.

The J gene is TRBJ2-3, the V gene TRBV12-5; D possibly uses TRBD1 or TRBD2 (5 bases each). The CDR3 is 13 amino acids. The V end was cut by 8 bases, the J end by 2 bases, with 11 bases between. The V gene's germline CDR1 is LGHNT and CDR2 FRNRAP. The CDR3 sequence: CASRLGVTDTQYF. The CDR3 nucleotides are TGTGCTAGTCGATTGGGGGTCACAGATACGCAGTATTTT. Full variable domain (remainder filled in from reference TRBV12-5 and TRBJ2-3): DARVTQTPRHKVTEMGQEVTMRCQPILGHNTVFWYRQTMMQGLELLAYFRNRAPLDDSGMPKDRFSAEMPDATLATLKIQPSEPRDSAVYFCASRLGVTDTQYFGPGTRLTVL.

Note on this clone: In the same sample, other DNA sequences code for this CDR3. J is TRBJ1-5 and V is TRBV6-5; no clear D. Trimming removed 0 bases from V and 7 bases from J, with 7 bases in between. CDR1 is MNHEY and CDR2 is SVGAGI in the germline V gene. This CDR3 comprises 13 residues. The CDR3 region has the DNA TGTGCCAGCAGTTACTCAAAATCCCAGCCCCAGCATTTT. Its protein product is CASSYSKSQPQHF.

The chain links TRBV19 to TRBJ2-4; tentatively, D is TRBD1 (6 bases). The V gene's germline CDR1 is LNHDA and CDR2 SQIVND (reference sequence). CDR3 length: 14 residues. Trimming shortened V by 6 bases and J by 1 base, and 10 bases separated the two germline ends. The CDR3 is CASSRGAAKNIQYF. CDR3 DNA sequence: TGTGCCAGTAGCAGGGGAGCGGCCAAAAACATTCAGTACTTC.

This CDR3 reads CAIRDSQETQYF. The CDR3 DNA reads TGTGCCATCAGAGACAGCCAAGAGACCCAGTACTTC. The J gene is TRBJ2-5, the V gene TRBV10-3; D is perhaps TRBD1 (5 bases). The V end lost 6 bases, the J end lost 1 base, and 6 bases lay between the germline ends. This CDR3 is built from 12 residues. The germline V gene encodes CDR1 ENHRY and CDR2 SYGVKD.

This rearrangement joins TRBV3-1 (or the pseudogene TRBV3-2) to TRBJ1-6, with D uncertain. This CDR3 is built from 15 residues. Trimming left V 1 base short and J 7 bases short, with 11 bases between. Germline V gives CDR1 LGHDT, CDR2 YNNKEL (reference sequence). The CDR3 DNA reads as TGTGCCAGCAGCCAAGGATTAGAATCGAATTCACCCCTCCACTTT. Translation: CASSQGLESNSPLHF.

The J gene is TRBJ1-2, the V gene TRBV27; TRBD1 matches 8 bases. The ends lost 4 bases at V and 4 bases at J; junction bases unmatched: 8. CDR3 length: 15 residues. CDR1 and CDR2 (germline): MNHEY, SMNVEV (reference sequence). DNA for the CDR3: TGTGCCAGCAGTTCCACCTTTGGGACAGGCTATGGCTACACCTTC. It encodes CASSSTFGTGYGYTF.

This chain joins TRBV11-2 and TRBJ1-5; D remains ambiguous. This CDR3 is 13 amino acids long. CDR1 SGHAT and CDR2 FQNNGV come from the germline V gene. Trimming pared 2 bases from V and 3 bases from J, leaving 5 bases between. The CDR3 DNA reads TGTGCCAGCAGCTTAAGACTCAATCAGCCCCAGCATTTT. This gives the protein CASSLRLNQPQHF.

The chain links TRBV2 to TRBJ1-4; D is possibly TRBD1 (5 bases). Deletions cut 8 bases from V and 0 bases from J, with 19 bases between. Germline V gives CDR1 SNHLY, CDR2 FYNNEI. The CDR3 sequence is 17 residues long. The chain's CDR3 is CASRLTVNRATNEKLFF. The CDR3 DNA sequence: TGTGCCAGCCGGCTGACAGTTAATCGGGCAACTAATGAAAAACTGTTTTTT. The variable domain in full, completed from reference TRBV2 and TRBJ1-4, reads EPEVTQTPSHQVTQMGQEVILRCVPISNHLYFYWYRQILGQKVEFLVSFYNNEISEKSEIFDDQFSVERPDGSNFTLKIRSTKLEDSAMYFCASRLTVNRATNEKLFFGSGTQLSVL.

There are a few counts of this clone. The chain uses TRBV6-5 and TRBJ1-4; D remains unclear. Germline V gene sequence: CDR1 MNHEY, CDR2 SVGAGI. The CDR3 sequence is 11 residues long. V was pared by 11 bases and J by 10 bases, with 14 bases between. The CDR3 DNA sequence: TGTGCCGCCTTTATAGGGTCAAAACTGTTTTTT. Amino acid sequence: CAAFIGSKLFF.

This chain links TRBV9 with TRBJ2-2, with TRBD1 matching 8 bases. V was pared by 1 base and J by 1 base, with 6 bases of the junction left unmatched. The germline gives CDR1 SGDLS, CDR2 YYNGEE. CDR3 length: 17 amino acids. The CDR3 DNA reads as TGTGCCAGCAGCGTAACCTCCAGGGGGCAGAACACCGGGGAGCTGTTTTTT. Amino acid sequence: CASSVTSRGQNTGELFF.

The CDR3 protein is CAITNGGETQYF. The CDR3, as DNA: TGTGCCATCACAAATGGCGGAGAGACCCAGTACTTC. This sequence joins TRBV10-3 and TRBJ2-5; D uncertain. The CDR3 loop spans 12 amino acids. Germline V gene data show CDR1 as ENHRY and CDR2 as SYGVKD. Trimming stripped 7 bases from V and 4 bases from J, with 10 bases between.

The V and J genes are TRBV4-2 and TRBJ2-4; 10 bases are a match to TRBD2. Trimming at V came to 4 bases and at J to 6 bases, leaving 18 bases not matched to a gene. Germline V gene data show CDR1 as LGHNA and CDR2 as YNFKEQ. There are 19 residues in the CDR3. DNA of the CDR3: TGTGCCAGCAGCCGCAGCCCCCTTTCAGCGGGGGGGACGGGAAACATTCAGTACTTC. This sequence encodes CASSRSPLSAGGTGNIQYF.

This chain links TRBV5-1 with TRBJ2-1, with D perhaps matching TRBD2 (6 bases). This CDR3 is built from 14 residues. V was pared by 4 bases and J by 1 base, with 9 bases between. The germline gives CDR1 SGHRS, CDR2 YFSETQ. The CDR3 DNA is TGCGCCAGCAGCGGGGCGGGGTCCTACAATGAGCAGTTCTTC. This encodes CASSGAGSYNEQFF.

The chain has TRBV7-2 and TRBJ1-5, with D maybe TRBD1 (5 bases). Trimming removed 1 base from V and 4 bases from J, with 11 bases in between. There are 15 residues in the CDR3. In germline, CDR1 is SGHTA, CDR2 FQGNSA. Written as DNA, the CDR3 is TGTGCCAGCAGCTTAGTTCAGGGTAGTAATCAGCCCCAGCATTTT. Amino acids: CASSLVQGSNQPQHF.

The V call is TRBV19, the J call TRBJ1-4; 7 bases are a match to TRBD1. Trimming removed 4 bases from V and 11 bases from J; junction bases left unmatched: 7. Germline lookup yields CDR1 LNHDA and CDR2 SQIVND (reference sequence). This CDR3 region has 13 residues. The CDR3 coding sequence is TGTGCCAGTAGTAAAAACAGGGGTGAGAAACTGTTTTTT. This translates into CASSKNRGEKLFF.

This chain joins TRBV5-1 and TRBJ2-5; D is tentatively TRBD1 or TRBD2 (5 bases each). The germline gives CDR1 SGHRS, CDR2 YFSETQ. This CDR3 is 15 amino acids long. V was trimmed by 3 bases and J by 4 bases, leaving 16 bases between them. The CDR3 sequence: CASSSRDPVGETQYF. The CDR3 coding sequence is TGCGCCAGCAGCTCCCGGGACCCCGTTGGAGAGACCCAGTACTTC.

The chain joins TRBV7-2 to TRBJ2-7, with a tentative D call TRBD2 (6 bases). CDR1 is SGHTA, CDR2 FQGNSA, per germline. Trimming pared 3 bases from V and 0 bases from J, leaving 9 bases between. The CDR3 consists of 14 residues. The CDR3 region is CASSLEGTSYEQYF. The CDR3 DNA follows: TGTGCCAGCAGCTTGGAGGGGACCTCCTACGAGCAGTACTTC. The full variable domain, in which reference TRBV7-2 and TRBJ2-7 provide the parts outside the CDR3, is GAGVSQSPSNKVTEKGKDVELRCDPISGHTALYWYRQSLGQGLEFLIYFQGNSAPDKSGLPSDRFSAERTGGSVSTLTIQRTQQEDSAVYLCASSLEGTSYEQYFGPGTRLTVT.